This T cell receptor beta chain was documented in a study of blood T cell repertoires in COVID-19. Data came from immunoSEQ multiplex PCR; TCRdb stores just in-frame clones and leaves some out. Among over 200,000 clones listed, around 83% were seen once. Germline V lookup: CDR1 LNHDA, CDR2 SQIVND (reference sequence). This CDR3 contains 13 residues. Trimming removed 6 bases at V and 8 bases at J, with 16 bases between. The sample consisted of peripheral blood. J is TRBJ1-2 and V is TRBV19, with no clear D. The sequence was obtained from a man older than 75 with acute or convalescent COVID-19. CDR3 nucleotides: TGTGCCAGTAGGAAGGAAGGCAGAGGGGGCTACACCTTC. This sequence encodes CASRKEGRGGYTF.